The following is a T cell receptor beta chain sequence with its context. What it binds is unknown. These data belong to a study of T cell responses to AZD1222 COVID-19 vaccine. In germline, CDR1 is SGHTA, CDR2 FQGNSA. V dropped 1 base and J dropped 11; count of bases not matched to a gene: 4. The CDR3 contains 12 residues. Method: immunoSEQ multiplex PCR; TCRdb's copy keeps in-frame clones and lacks some. This table holds 85,000 to 95,000 clones, 90% found once. Findings and limits, study-wide: When two AZD1222 doses had been given, Spike-specific TCR breadth and depth rose. Baseline seropositivity occurred in only a handful of AZD1222 recipients.

This clonotype was sampled from an adult in good health. J is TRBJ1-1 and V is TRBV7-2; 7 bases are a match to TRBD1. Specimen: peripheral blood, collected on day 0 of AZD1222 vaccination. This chain's CDR3 is CASSLETGFAFF. In nucleotides, the CDR3 is TGTGCCAGCAGCTTAGAGACAGGGTTTGCTTTCTTT.